This T cell receptor (beta chain) was retrieved from a study of blood T cell repertoires in COVID-19. Whole-study context: Acute and convalescent COVID-19 samples came from the United States, Italy and Spain. PBMCs, B-cell-depleted T cells, or T cells provided the cDNA or gDNA that made up the material.

Repertoires were generated with immunoSEQ multiplex PCR, while TCRdb's copy carries only in-frame clones and drops some. The repertoire holds nearly 40,000 clones, with around 80% as singletons. V shed 3 bases and J 5 bases; nucleotides not matched to a gene: 7. Germline CDR1 SNHLY, CDR2 FYNNEI. This CDR3 comprises 16 residues. The sequence was obtained from a man aged 80 or over with active or convalescent COVID-19. The material sequenced was peripheral blood. The chain combines TRBV2 with TRBJ2-2, with 9 bases fitting TRBD2. CDR3 residues: CASSEMAGGLTGELFF. The DNA for the CDR3 is TGTGCCAGCAGTGAGATGGCGGGGGGGCTGACCGGGGAGCTGTTTTTT.